This T cell receptor beta chain emerged from a study of blood T cell repertoires in COVID-19. The overall study: Samples taken during acute and convalescent COVID-19 were collected in the United States, Italy and Spain. In each case, the material was cDNA or gDNA derived from T cells, B-cell-depleted T cells, or PBMCs.

Original handling: By means of reference gene primer amplification, nucleated cell counts were estimated. Sequencing used immunoSEQ multiplex PCR; TCRdb keeps in-frame clones, though not all of them. That table gives V, J and clone size, and the DNA gave D and trimming. The sample lists under 500,000 clones, 75% to 90% occurring once. The V end was cut by 1 base, the J end by 6 bases, with 10 bases between. CDR3 length equals 13 residues. Germline V gene data show CDR1 as SNHLY and CDR2 as FYNNEI. This receptor was identified in a woman aged 25 to 39 with acute or convalescent COVID-19. The chain uses TRBV2 and TRBJ2-7; unclear D gene. Sequencing was done on a sample of peripheral blood. This chain's CDR3 is CASSEEVRGEQYF. The DNA for the CDR3 is TGTGCCAGCAGTGAAGAGGTCCGCGGCGAGCAGTACTTC.